The T cell receptor beta chain described here comes from a study of cytomegalovirus exposure and HLA in healthy donors (dated by TCRdb to 2015 to 2018). In the study overall: The approximately 710 repertoires of the first cohort and the 110 or so validation repertoires were produced on the same platform, according to a later analysis. The study aimed to test whether cataloging public T cell receptors could reveal signatures of past pathogen exposure. Besides the first cohort of under 700 subjects, a separate validation cohort made up of 120 different subjects was used. The study combined high-throughput TCR immunosequencing, statistical association of individual TCRs with disease status, and machine learning to predict cytomegalovirus infection status. The paper as a whole reports these results and caveats: While some public TCRs were present in many individuals, most TCR sequences turned up only very rarely across donors. A later analysis had no HLA typing for the validation cohort, so co-occurrence there was scored across all 110 or so repertoires. In vitro tests confirmed that three of the cytomegalovirus-associated TCR beta chains recognize cytomegalovirus antigens. A total of 164 TCR beta chains were listed by the study as associated with cytomegalovirus. In both the original and validation cohorts, the classifier was reported to diagnose cytomegalovirus status with high specificity and sensitivity. Of the cluster scores, around 95% were above 0 in a later analysis, which found that TCRs clustered in the first cohort also tended to co-occur in the 95 to 150 validation repertoires. The authors suggested that the approach could potentially be extended to other disease states and immunological phenotypes.

Separate from the approximately 700-subject first cohort, the validation cohort of about 130 subjects was the group to which the donors belonged. As for this clone: Its antigen remains unidentified. No much larger clonotype is one base removed from it; base qualities were not supplied.

The CDR3 contains 16 residues, cysteine and phenylalanine counted. The sequence is cut down to CDR3 DNA, 48 bases in frame from base 1. Trimming leaves V shorter by 4 bases and J shorter by 6 bases, with the junction holding 13 bases beyond the gene matches. CDR1 and CDR2 are drawn from the germline V gene: SGHDT, YYEEEE. The receptor library was made with the immunoSEQ multiplex PCR assay. In the paper's pipeline: To diagnose cytomegalovirus status from the catalog of TCR beta chain sequences, a statistical classification framework was built. TCRdb provides this immuneACCESS table in a form limited to in-frame rearrangements. Some clones are lacking; in checked studies, under half of them reflect an unresolved V gene, and why the rest are absent is not known. That table furnishes V, J and clone size, whereas the DNA furnished D and trimming. The sample contains roughly 120,000 clones, roughly 84% of them found a single time. Around 1.9% of the sample is in the top ten clones.

Sequencing was done on a sample of PBMCs. This TCR came from a woman in her twenties or thirties in good health and CMV-seronegative. The chain couples TRBV5-6 to TRBJ2-7, and TRBD2 matches 10 of the central bases. CDR3 reads: CASSPVGLAANSEQYF. The DNA sequence is as follows: TGTGCCAGCAGCCCCGTAGGACTAGCGGCTAACTCCGAGCAGTACTTC.